One sample yielded the 13 T cell receptor beta chains listed below, sequenced in a study of T cell responses to AZD1222 COVID-19 vaccine. Clones were read by immunoSEQ multiplex PCR, and TCRdb kept only the in-frame ones, dropping some. The sample includes about 140,000 clones, about 90% seen only once; the top ten take 1.1% to 1.5%. The sample in question was peripheral blood, obtained on day 0 of AZD1222 vaccination. These receptors all stem from an adult in good health.

This clone was seen a few times. The chain uses TRBV2 and TRBJ1-5, with 7 nucleotides matching TRBD1. The trim removed 0 bases at V and 7 bases at J, leaving 12 bases unmatched. The CDR3 consists of 17 residues. The germline V gene has CDR1 SNHLY and CDR2 FYNNEI. CDR3 region: CASSEALWDSRAQPQHF. CDR3 nucleotides: TGTGCCAGCAGTGAAGCGCTTTGGGACAGCCGGGCCCAGCCCCAGCATTTT. The full variable domain, rest sourced from reference TRBV2 and TRBJ1-5, is EPEVTQTPSHQVTQMGQEVILRCVPISNHLYFYWYRQILGQKVEFLVSFYNNEISEKSEIFDDQFSVERPDGSNFTLKIRSTKLEDSAMYFCASSEALWDSRAQPQHFGDGTRLSIL.

In regard to this clone: One end of the junction is discordant with germline, which a read error may explain. V and J are TRBV7-7 and TRBJ2-7; D may be TRBD1 (6 bases). Germline assignment: CDR1 SSHAT and CDR2 FNYEAQ (reference sequence). This CDR3 is 13 amino acids long. Here the CDR3 DNA reads TGTGCTAGCACCCAATCCCGCAGGGGAGAGCAGTACTTC. This gives the protein CASTQSRRGEQYF. The complete variable domain, with remaining parts taken from reference TRBV7-7 and TRBJ2-7, reads GAGVSQSPRYKVTKRGQDVTLRCDPISSHATLYWYQQALGQGPEFLTYFNYEAQPDKSGLPSDRFSAERPEGSISTLTIQRTEQRDSAMYRCASTQSRRGEQYFGPGTRLTVT.

V gene TRBV6-2 or TRBV6-3 combines with J gene TRBJ2-7; no reliable D call. Germline V gene sequence: CDR1 MNHEY, CDR2 SVGEGT. V shed 0 bases and J shed 2 bases, with 5 bases lying between them. The CDR3 is 13 amino acids. The CDR3 nucleotides read TGTGCCAGCAGTTACTCGGCTCCCTACGAGCAGTACTTC. Translated, it gives CASSYSAPYEQYF.

The CDR3 here is CASSDRGSRVSTNEKLFF. For the CDR3, the DNA is TGTGCCAGCAGTGACCGGGGGTCCCGGGTGTCAACTAATGAAAAACTGTTTTTT. The chain combines TRBV6-1 with TRBJ1-4, with D perhaps matching TRBD1 (5 bases). The ends were cut back, 3 bases at V and 0 bases at J, with 17 bases in the middle. CDR1 and CDR2 (germline): MNHNS, SASEGT. The CDR3 runs to 18 residues.

The chain couples TRBV6-5 to TRBJ1-1; D remains ambiguous. CDR3 length equals 13 residues. V lost 5 bases and J 0 bases, leaving 7 bases between the germline ends. Germline-derived CDR1 and CDR2 are MNHEY and SVGAGI. The CDR3 region has the DNA TGTGCCAGCAGTAGGGAGATGAACACTGAAGCTTTCTTT. It codes for CASSREMNTEAFF.

The chain uses TRBV6-5 and TRBJ1-1; no firm D call. This CDR3 has 12 amino acids. The V end lost 6 bases, the J end lost 6 bases, and 11 bases lay between the germline ends. Germline V lookup: CDR1 MNHEY, CDR2 SVGAGI. CDR3 DNA: TGTGCCAGCAGCGTAGGGATTTCTGAAGCTTTCTTT. Translated, it gives CASSVGISEAFF.

The genes are TRBV7-2 and TRBJ1-4; 11 bases agree with TRBD1. V dropped 5 bases and J dropped 9; count of bases not matched to a gene: 11. The CDR3 is made up of 16 amino acids. CDR1 SGHTA and CDR2 FQGNSA come from the germline V gene. The CDR3 nucleotides are TGTGCCAGCAGCGTAATGGGCGGGACAGGGGGGCAAAAACTGTTTTTT. Translating gives CASSVMGGTGGQKLFF. The complete variable domain, with remaining parts taken from reference TRBV7-2 and TRBJ1-4, reads GAGVSQSPSNKVTEKGKDVELRCDPISGHTALYWYRQSLGQGLEFLIYFQGNSAPDKSGLPSDRFSAERTGGSVSTLTIQRTQQEDSAVYLCASSVMGGTGGQKLFFGSGTQLSVL.

This rearrangement joins TRBV12-2 to TRBJ1-2; TRBD1 reflects the table's D call only, with no check against the DNA. TRBV12-2 is a pseudogene segment. The CDR3 length is 14 residues. The CDR3 region is CASRLYSRGFGYTF. In DNA form, the CDR3 reads TGTGCAAGTCGCTTATATTCCAGGGGTTTTGGCTACACCTTC.

The genes are TRBV15 and TRBJ2-3; D remains ambiguous. V lost 0 bases, J lost 7 bases, and 14 bases lay in between. The germline V gene encodes CDR1 LNHNV and CDR2 YYDKDF (reference sequence). The CDR3 totals 15 residues. The CDR3 DNA reads TGTGCCACCAGCAGAGATGGGGTGGATCTCCATACGCAGTATTTT. This sequence encodes CATSRDGVDLHTQYF.

The V call is TRBV19, the J call TRBJ1-6, with 9 nucleotides matching TRBD1. With V trimmed by 5 bases and J by 7 bases, 6 bases remained unmatched. The CDR3 covers 15 residues. Germline V gives CDR1 LNHDA, CDR2 SQIVND (reference sequence). The CDR3 reads CASSDLDRGNSPLHF. For the CDR3, the DNA is TGTGCCAGTAGTGACTTGGACAGGGGCAATTCACCCCTCCACTTT.

The rearrangement links TRBV19 to TRBJ2-7; 11 nucleotides align to TRBD1. V shed 3 bases and J 4 bases; nucleotides not matched to a gene: 8. This CDR3 has 16 residues. Germline V gene data show CDR1 as LNHDA and CDR2 as SQIVND (reference sequence). CDR3 in amino acids: CASSMGQGDRGYEQYF. Here the CDR3 DNA reads TGTGCCAGTAGTATGGGACAGGGGGACCGAGGTTACGAGCAGTACTTC.

V gene TRBV2 combines with J gene TRBJ2-1, with TRBD1 matching 7 bases. CDR3 length: 18 residues. Per the germline V gene, CDR1 is SNHLY and CDR2 is FYNNEI. The V segment lost 4 bases and the J segment 5 bases; nucleotides outside the gene matches: 17. CDR3 loop: CASSVEPGQTPLDNEQFF. CDR3 coding DNA: TGTGCCAGCAGTGTCGAGCCGGGACAGACCCCCCTAGACAATGAGCAGTTCTTC.

The V call is TRBV30, the J call TRBJ2-1; possibly TRBD2 for D (6 bases). This CDR3 is 13 amino acids long. The germline V gene has CDR1 GTSNPN and CDR2 SVGIG (reference sequence). V shed 3 bases and J shed 12 bases, with 18 bases lying between them. CDR3 protein: CAWSPLGQGGQFF. The CDR3, as DNA: TGTGCCTGGAGCCCCCTCGGGCAGGGAGGGCAGTTCTTC.